This TCR beta chain was observed in a study of brain T cells in children with intractable seizures. Here immunoSEQ multiplex PCR was the method, and the copy in TCRdb shows in-frame clones only, minus some. The table lists hundreds of thousands of clones, over 90% of them singletons. V lost 10 bases to trimming and J lost 6 bases; unmatched junction nucleotides: 10. The CDR3 covers 15 residues. Germline loops: CDR1 KGHDR, CDR2 SFDVKD. Time point here: blood from clinic visit 5 months post-surgery; TSC patient then seizure free. Surgery cases with the highest brain T cell transcript signatures were chosen for sequencing. Before surgery, patients took at least one anti-epileptic drug. Regarding the study as a whole: Patients' HCMV serostatus was unknown; virus specificity rests on CDR3 similarity alone.

As regards this clone: No antigen is known for it.

The material sequenced was peripheral blood, taken 5 to 6 months after surgery. The genes are TRBV24-1 and TRBJ2-3, with 12 bases matching TRBD2. This TCR came from a boy under three years old with tuberous sclerosis and intractable seizures. The CDR3 sequence: CATTSGSGSGDTQYF. CDR3 nucleotide sequence: TGTGCCACGACTAGCGGGAGTGGTTCGGGTGATACGCAGTATTTT.